These 27 T cell receptor beta chains came from one sample sequenced in a study of response to subunit inactivated influenza vaccine. Each CDR3 protein gets one entry after TCRdb re-called the RT-PCR reads with MiXCR. The repertoire has fewer than 350,000 distinct CDR3 sequences, roughly 22% of them found once; the top ten carry 10%. Sequencing used PBMCs from blood, obtained about 19 months after vaccination. The receptors were gathered from a man aged 45-69 years who received an inactivated influenza vaccine.

This rearrangement joins TRBV6-1 to TRBJ2-6, with D unresolved. The V end lost 5 bases, the J end lost 4 bases, and 12 bases lay between the germline ends. The CDR3 is 15 residues long. CDR1 is MNHNS and CDR2 is SASEGT in the germline V gene. In nucleotides, the CDR3 is TGTGCCAGCAGTCGAACCCCGGTGGGGGCCAACGTCCTGACTTTC. It is translated as CASSRTPVGANVLTF.

This clonotype occurred a few times. The chain joins TRBV28 to TRBJ2-3; TRBD2 matches at 8 bases. Trimming removed 2 bases from V and 7 bases from J; junction bases left unmatched: 8. Germline lookup yields CDR1 MDHEN and CDR2 SYDVKM. This CDR3 has 15 residues. The CDR3 DNA is TGTGCCAGCAGTTTAGTCCGGGAGGGCCGGAATACGCAGTATTTT. Translated, it gives CASSLVREGRNTQYF.

CDR3 in DNA: TGTGCCAGCAGCGGGGCCGAGGAGGCAGATACGCAGTATTTT. It codes for CASSGAEEADTQYF. The chain couples TRBV12-3 or TRBV12-4 to TRBJ2-3; either TRBD1 or TRBD2 may supply D (5 bases each). The length of the CDR3 is 14 residues. The V end was cut by 6 bases, the J end by 4 bases, with 14 bases between.

The J gene is TRBJ2-3, the V gene TRBV28; D possibly corresponds to TRBD1 (5 bases). V lost 4 bases and J 1 base, leaving 12 bases between the germline ends. The CDR3 has 15 residues. The germline V gene encodes CDR1 MDHEN and CDR2 SYDVKM. The CDR3, as DNA: TGTGCCAGCAGTTCCAGGGTACCCCGCACAGATACGCAGTATTTT. Its translation: CASSSRVPRTDTQYF.

The CDR3 spells CAISGHASSGANVLTF. The CDR3 region has the DNA TGTGCCATCAGTGGACACGCTAGCTCTGGGGCCAACGTCCTGACTTTC. This rearrangement joins TRBV10-3 to TRBJ2-6, with D uncertain. Germline V gene sequence: CDR1 ENHRY, CDR2 SYGVKD. The CDR3 spans 16 residues. V lost 4 bases and J lost 0, with 10 bases in between.

Only a few counts were recorded for this clonotype. The chain links TRBV12-3 or TRBV12-4 to TRBJ2-2; D gene unclear. The CDR3 consists of 15 residues. Trimming left V 3 bases short and J 0 bases short, with 8 bases between. The CDR3 sequence is CASSFIWANTGELFF. In nucleotides, the CDR3 is TGTGCCAGCAGTTTTATTTGGGCGAACACCGGGGAGCTGTTTTTT.

This clonotype was picked up a small number of times. This chain joins TRBV27 and TRBJ1-5, with D possibly being TRBD1 (5 bases). V was shortened by 5 bases and J by 6 bases, with 20 bases between the two germline ends. CDR3 size: 16 residues. Per germline, CDR1 MNHEY and CDR2 SMNVEV (reference sequence). CDR3 coding DNA: TGTGCCAGCAGTCCTATGGGATGGGGCACTGCTCAGCCCCAGCATTTT. Its protein product is CASSPMGWGTAQPQHF.

The chain combines TRBV12-3 or TRBV12-4 with TRBJ2-1, with D uncertain. Trimming took off 2 bases at V and 10 bases at J, with 12 bases between the two ends. There are 13 residues in the CDR3. The CDR3 sequence is CASSLYGRWEQFF. The CDR3 nucleotides are TGTGCCAGCAGTTTATACGGCAGATGGGAGCAGTTCTTC.

The gene calls are TRBV4-3 and TRBJ2-7; D possibly corresponds to TRBD1 (5 bases). Between the trimmed V and J ends, which lost 4 bases and 1 base, there was a span of 11 bases. This CDR3 has 14 residues. CDR1 LGHNA and CDR2 YSLEER come from the germline V gene. The CDR3 here is CASSRGGASYEQYF. In nucleotides, the CDR3 is TGCGCCAGCAGCCGGGGTGGGGCGTCCTACGAGCAGTACTTC.

This rearrangement joins TRBV18 to TRBJ2-7; 9 bases are shared with TRBD2. The CDR3 extends over 14 amino acids. With 5 bases clipped from V and 3 bases from J, the junction kept 5 bases outside the gene matches. Germline V gene data show CDR1 as KGHSH and CDR2 as LQKENI. The CDR3 here is CASSTGLAVYEQYF. The CDR3 nucleotides read TGTGCCAGCTCAACGGGACTAGCAGTCTACGAGCAGTACTTC.

The table lists this clonotype with a few counts. The chain employs TRBV5-1 and TRBJ2-1; 9 bases line up with TRBD1. The V gene's germline CDR1 is SGHRS and CDR2 YFSETQ. V lost 4 bases, J lost 0 bases, and 2 bases stayed unmatched. The CDR3 extends over 15 amino acids. The CDR3: CASSGQGSSYNEQFF. CDR3 nucleotide sequence: TGCGCCAGCAGCGGACAGGGGAGCTCCTACAATGAGCAGTTCTTC.

This clonotype was seen more than once but under ten times. The chain is built from TRBV10-3 and TRBJ2-1; 12 bases map to TRBD1. With 6 bases clipped from V and 10 bases from J, the junction kept 7 bases outside the gene matches. CDR1 ENHRY and CDR2 SYGVKD come from the germline V gene. This CDR3 region has 14 residues. The CDR3 nucleotides are TGTGCCATCAGGGGGACAGGGGGCCTGGTAGAGCAGTTCTTC. Translating gives CAIRGTGGLVEQFF.

In this sample, this clonotype turned up a few times. The rearrangement links TRBV10-3 to TRBJ1-6, with D tentatively TRBD1 (6 bases). Germline assignment: CDR1 ENHRY and CDR2 SYGVKD. The CDR3 spans 16 residues. V was shortened by 10 bases and J by 5 bases, with 21 bases between the two germline ends. The CDR3, as DNA: TGTGCCACCCCGAGGGGGGGGCAGCTCAATAATTCACCCCTCCACTTT. It specifies CATPRGGQLNNSPLHF.

This clonotype was observed a few times. The rearrangement joins TRBV25-1 to TRBJ1-1, with D unclear. In germline, CDR1 is MGHDK, CDR2 SYGVNS. CDR3 length: 11 residues. Trimming left V 1 base short and J 11 bases short, with 8 bases between. CDR3 loop: CASSELGRAFF. DNA for the CDR3: TGTGCCAGCAGTGAATTAGGGCGGGCTTTCTTT.

V usage is TRBV7-2 and J usage is TRBJ2-4; D not resolved. The germline CDR1 and CDR2 sequences are SGHTA and FQGNSA. CDR3 length: 14 amino acids. Deletions cut 0 bases from V and 7 bases from J, with 10 bases between. CDR3 in DNA: TGTGCCAGCAGCTTAGCGGTCGGAACTAACATTCAGTACTTC. It specifies CASSLAVGTNIQYF. Together with reference TRBV7-2 and TRBJ2-4, the CDR3 gives the full variable domain: GAGVSQSPSNKVTEKGKDVELRCDPISGHTALYWYRQSLGQGLEFLIYFQGNSAPDKSGLPSDRFSAERTGGSVSTLTIQRTQQEDSAVYLCASSLAVGTNIQYFGAGTRLSVL.

This clonotype was seen more than once but under ten times. The chain combines TRBV12-3 or TRBV12-4 with TRBJ2-7; no clear D. The CDR3 has 12 residues. Deletions cut 3 bases from V and 6 bases from J, with 9 bases between. CDR3 coding DNA: TGTGCCAGCAGTTTTCGACGGGCCGAGCAGTACTTC. Protein sequence: CASSFRRAEQYF.

This chain joins TRBV20-1 and TRBJ2-1, with 9 bases lining up with TRBD1. Per germline, CDR1 DFQATT and CDR2 SNEGSKA (reference sequence). The CDR3 totals 16 residues. Unmatched junction bases numbered 10, after V lost 3 bases and J lost 4 bases. The CDR3 DNA follows: TGCAGTGCTAGGGAAAGCCACGGGACAGGGTACAATGAGCAGTTCTTC. Encoded protein: CSARESHGTGYNEQFF.

In this sample, this clonotype turned up a few times. J is TRBJ1-4 and V is TRBV27; D is ambiguous. The CDR3 runs 12 residues. Germline V gene lookup returns CDR1 MNHEY and CDR2 SMNVEV (reference sequence). Trimming took off 10 bases at V and 7 bases at J, with 13 bases between the two ends. This chain's CDR3 is CATRMSGEKLFF. CDR3 nucleotides: TGTGCCACACGTATGTCAGGTGAAAAACTGTTTTTT.

This clonotype was observed a handful of times. The chain employs TRBV7-6 and TRBJ1-6; D is uncertain. The CDR3 extends over 17 amino acids. The V end lost 3 bases, the J end lost 0 bases, and 12 bases lay between the germline ends. The germline gives CDR1 SGHVS, CDR2 FNYEAQ. CDR3 sequence reads: CASSFKQLSSYNSPLHF. The CDR3 DNA follows: TGTGCCAGCAGCTTTAAACAGCTTAGCTCCTATAATTCACCCCTCCACTTT.

Only one count was recorded for this clonotype. The V and J genes are TRBV9 and TRBJ2-1; TRBD2 might be the D (6 bases). Trimming stripped 4 bases from V and 8 bases from J, with 13 bases between. This CDR3 is built from 13 residues. CDR1 is SGDLS and CDR2 is YYNGEE in the germline V gene. CDR3: CASSPPGRYEQFF. CDR3 DNA sequence: TGTGCCAGCAGCCCCCCAGGGAGGTATGAGCAGTTCTTC.

As DNA, the CDR3 is TGTGCCAGCCTGGACGGCGGCTATGGCTACACCTTC. This gives the protein CASLDGGYGYTF. The rearrangement links TRBV3-1 to TRBJ1-2; the D is unclear. CDR1 and CDR2 from the germline V gene are LGHDT and YNNKEL (reference sequence). V was shortened by 8 bases and J by 4 bases, with 11 bases between the two germline ends. CDR3 length equals 12 residues.

The chain recombines TRBV6-5 with TRBJ2-2; D might be TRBD1 or TRBD2, each matching 6 bases. The V end was cut by 0 bases, the J end by 4 bases, with 15 bases between. The germline gives CDR1 MNHEY, CDR2 SVGAGI. This CDR3 has 17 residues. The CDR3 bases are TGTGCCAGCAGTTACTCGAAAGGGGGGCGAAGCACCGGGGAGCTGTTTTTT. Encoded protein: CASSYSKGGRSTGELFF.

This chain connects TRBV6-5 to TRBJ2-7, with 10 bases that match TRBD2. The CDR3 has 16 residues. With V trimmed by 4 bases and J by 6 bases, 12 bases remained unmatched. Germline CDR1 is MNHEY and CDR2 is SVGAGI. CDR3 bases: TGTGCCAGCAGTTCCTCGGGGAGCGGGAGGGGAGGCGAGCAGTACTTC. Protein sequence: CASSSSGSGRGGEQYF.

This clonotype was counted at least ten times. This chain joins TRBV20-1 and TRBJ1-1; a possible D gene is TRBD1 (5 bases). This CDR3 is built from 13 residues. Germline V gene sequence: CDR1 DFQATT, CDR2 SNEGSKA (reference sequence). With 3 bases removed from V and 7 bases from J, the gap between germline ends came to 15 bases. Here the CDR3 reads CSASRDSDLEAFF. The DNA for the CDR3 is TGCAGTGCTAGCCGGGACTCTGATCTTGAAGCTTTCTTT.

The V gene is TRBV27, the J gene TRBJ1-6; D ambiguous. The CDR3 runs to 14 residues. Deletions cut 3 bases from V and 5 bases from J, with 8 bases between. Germline loops: CDR1 MNHEY, CDR2 SMNVEV (reference sequence). The CDR3 loop reads CASSFLQNNSPLHF. CDR3 bases: TGTGCCAGCAGTTTCTTACAGAATAATTCACCCCTCCACTTT.

This clonotype came up a few times. The chain is built from TRBV7-3 and TRBJ2-3; a possible D gene is TRBD2 (6 bases). V was trimmed by 8 bases and J by 2 bases, leaving 20 bases between them. The germline gives CDR1 SGHTA, CDR2 FQGTGA. This CDR3 is 16 amino acids long. DNA for the CDR3: TGTGCCAGCGACGCTTCCTCGGGACTTACCACAGATACGCAGTATTTT. Its protein is CASDASSGLTTDTQYF.

This clonotype appeared a few times. The V and J genes are TRBV20-1 and TRBJ2-3, with D uncertain. The germline V gene encodes CDR1 DFQATT and CDR2 SNEGSKA (reference sequence). Trimming cost V 1 base and J 8 bases, with 7 bases left between them. This CDR3 has 11 residues. The CDR3 here is CSARASLTQYF. The DNA for the CDR3 is TGCAGTGCTAGAGCCTCCCTTACGCAGTATTTT.